The 25 T cell receptor beta chains in this list originate from one sample, sequenced in a study of a mutant IDH1 vaccine in newly diagnosed glioma. Time point meaning: week 5, during vaccination. The investigators gave 300 ug of mutant IDH1 20-mer peptide in each vaccine dose, together with topical imiquimod. Here immunoSEQ multiplex PCR was the method, and the copy in TCRdb shows in-frame clones only, minus some. This sample has 25,000 to 35,000 clones, with 70% to 90% found just once. Which antigens these TCRs recognize remains unknown. Sequences were derived from PBMCs, sampled from a glioma patient whose treatment included an IDH1 peptide vaccine. Receptors originate from a man between 18 and 35 years old with glioma.

This clone came up once. This chain uses TRBV7-2 with TRBJ1-1; the match to TRBD1 covers 7 bases. Germline CDR1 and CDR2: SGHTA and FQGNSA. The CDR3 covers 15 residues. V shed 2 bases, J shed 0 bases, and the junction held 3 bases outside the gene matches. CDR3 amino acids: CASSLTGEVNTEAFF. Here the CDR3 DNA reads TGTGCCAGCAGCTTAACAGGGGAAGTGAACACTGAAGCTTTCTTT.

V usage is TRBV29-1 and J usage is TRBJ2-7; 7 nucleotides match TRBD1. The CDR3 consists of 13 residues. The V segment lost 2 bases and the J segment 9 bases; nucleotides outside the gene matches: 10. In germline, CDR1 is SQVTM, CDR2 ANQGSEA. The CDR3 sequence: CSVEIQGNPRQYF. The DNA of the CDR3 is TGCAGCGTTGAAATACAGGGGAATCCCAGGCAGTACTTC.

V is TRBV27 and J is TRBJ1-5; possibly TRBD1 for D (5 bases). The germline gives CDR1 MNHEY, CDR2 SMNVEV (reference sequence). The V and J ends lost 1 base and 5 bases respectively, with 12 bases between them. CDR3 length: 15 residues. The DNA for the CDR3 is TGTGCCAGCAGTTTATATGGGGCAGAGGATCAGCCCCAGCATTTT. Translation: CASSLYGAEDQPQHF.

This chain joins TRBV10-1 and TRBJ2-3; tentatively, D is TRBD2 (5 bases). The germline gives CDR1 WNHNN, CDR2 SYGVQD (reference sequence). The CDR3 totals 13 residues. With 8 bases removed from V and 1 base from J, the gap between germline ends came to 10 bases. For the CDR3, the DNA is TGCGCCAGCTCGGGGTACGGCACAGATACGCAGTATTTT. It specifies CASSGYGTDTQYF.

This chain links TRBV25-1 with TRBJ2-1, with D unresolved. The germline V gene encodes CDR1 MGHDK and CDR2 SYGVNS. The CDR3 has 16 amino acids. V was shortened by 5 bases and J by 6 bases, with 20 bases between the two germline ends. The CDR3 DNA follows: TGTGCCAGCAGTCCCCCTCTAGAAGTCATGAGCAATGAGCAGTTCTTC. Protein sequence: CASSPPLEVMSNEQFF.

The genes are TRBV7-2 and TRBJ2-5; TRBD1 is a possible D gene (6 bases). The CDR3 is 13 residues long. V was clipped by 3 bases and J by 3 bases, with 8 bases between them. Germline CDR1 is SGHTA and CDR2 is FQGNSA. CDR3 loop: CASSFGQKETQYF. As DNA, the CDR3 is TGTGCCAGCAGCTTCGGACAGAAAGAGACCCAGTACTTC. Complete variable domain (other parts from reference TRBV7-2 and TRBJ2-5): GAGVSQSPSNKVTEKGKDVELRCDPISGHTALYWYRQSLGQGLEFLIYFQGNSAPDKSGLPSDRFSAERTGGSVSTLTIQRTQQEDSAVYLCASSFGQKETQYFGPGTRLLVL.

The chain employs TRBV6-1 and TRBJ2-6, with TRBD1 as a possible D gene (5 bases). Germline CDR1 MNHNS, CDR2 SASEGT. This CDR3 is built from 15 residues. V gave up 1 base and J gave up 2 bases, with 6 bases separating them. In DNA, the CDR3 is TGTGCCAGCAGTGAAGAAGGGGCTGGGGCCAACGTCCTGACTTTC. Amino acid sequence: CASSEEGAGANVLTF.

The CDR3 loop is CTLVTTEAFF. The CDR3 region has the DNA TGCACCCTAGTCACCACTGAAGCTTTCTTT. The chain joins TRBV20-1 to TRBJ1-1; D is ambiguous. The CDR3 covers 10 residues. Germline V lookup: CDR1 DFQATT, CDR2 SNEGSKA (reference sequence).

The chain employs TRBV19 and TRBJ1-2, with 8 nucleotides matching TRBD1. The CDR3 length is 13 residues. Germline values: CDR1 LNHDA, CDR2 SQIVND (reference sequence). V was pared by 5 bases and J by 8 bases, with 7 bases of the junction left unmatched. CDR3 nucleotides: TGTGCCAGTAGTGGGACAGGAGCTTACGGCTACACCTTC. The encoded protein is CASSGTGAYGYTF.

The V and J genes are TRBV19 and TRBJ2-7; D might be TRBD2 (5 bases). Trimming took 3 bases from V and 3 from J, leaving 15 bases between them. The CDR3 is 15 residues long. CDR1 is LNHDA and CDR2 is SQIVND in the germline V gene (reference sequence). CDR3 nucleotide sequence: TGTGCCAGTAGTATTATCCACGGGAAGGGCTACGAGCAGTACTTC. Amino acids: CASSIIHGKGYEQYF.

This clone is judged medium-sized. The J gene is TRBJ2-7, the V gene TRBV7-2; possibly TRBD1 or TRBD2 for D (6 bases each). V dropped 1 base and J dropped 2 bases, with 12 bases sitting between them. The CDR3 extends over 15 amino acids. CDR1 is SGHTA, CDR2 FQGNSA, per germline. CDR3 amino acids: CASSLEGGGPYEQYF. CDR3 sequence (DNA): TGTGCCAGCAGCTTAGAGGGGGGCGGGCCCTACGAGCAGTACTTC.

The chain uses TRBV7-2 and TRBJ2-5; D possibly uses TRBD1 or TRBD2 (5 bases each). The CDR3 contains 15 residues. CDR1 and CDR2 from the germline V gene are SGHTA and FQGNSA. The V end lost 1 base, the J end lost 4 bases, and 13 bases lay between the germline ends. The CDR3 sequence: CASSLGGAGGETQYF. In DNA form, the CDR3 reads TGTGCCAGCAGCTTAGGAGGGGCTGGAGGAGAGACCCAGTACTTC.

The chain uses TRBV15 and TRBJ2-7; D may be TRBD2 (7 bases). Trimming took off 0 bases at V and 2 bases at J, with 23 bases between the two ends. Germline V gene data show CDR1 as LNHNV and CDR2 as YYDKDF (reference sequence). This CDR3 region has 19 residues. The chain's CDR3 is CATSRDGGRLAELTYEQYF. The CDR3 nucleotides are TGTGCCACCAGCAGAGATGGGGGCAGGCTAGCGGAACTCACCTACGAGCAGTACTTC.

This chain joins TRBV6-1 and TRBJ1-1; 8 bases are a match to TRBD1. V trimming: 4 bases; J trimming: 6 bases; junction bases outside the gene matches: 7. The CDR3 runs 14 residues. The V gene's germline CDR1 is MNHNS and CDR2 SASEGT. This CDR3 reads CASSGQGPYAEAFF. Written as DNA, the CDR3 is TGTGCCAGCAGTGGACAGGGGCCCTACGCTGAAGCTTTCTTT.

The CDR3 sequence: CASSQVGVGRGSTEAFF. The CDR3 DNA follows: TGCGCCAGCAGCCAAGTAGGAGTGGGCAGGGGATCCACTGAAGCTTTCTTT. This chain links TRBV4-3 with TRBJ1-1; possible D gene TRBD1, 6 bases. Trimming removed 1 base at V and 4 bases at J, with 19 bases between. Germline V CDR1 and CDR2: LGHNA, YSLEER. CDR3 length: 17 residues.

The chain links TRBV19 to TRBJ1-2; 12 bases agree with TRBD1. Trimming removed 2 bases from V and 7 bases from J; junction bases left unmatched: 14. The CDR3 is 18 residues long. The V gene's germline CDR1 is LNHDA and CDR2 SQIVND (reference sequence). In DNA form, the CDR3 reads TGTGCCAGTAGTATACGCTCCGGGACAGGGGGCGATTCGGTTGGCTACACCTTC. Translated: CASSIRSGTGGDSVGYTF.

V and J are TRBV6-1 and TRBJ1-1, with TRBD1 identical over 8 bases. CDR1 MNHNS and CDR2 SASEGT come from the germline V gene. Losses at the gene ends were 4 bases for V and 2 bases for J; bases not matched to a gene: 6. The CDR3 is made up of 15 amino acids. DNA for the CDR3: TGTGCCAGCAGTGTCCCAGGGGGCGAAAACACTGAAGCTTTCTTT. As protein: CASSVPGGENTEAFF.

The rearrangement uses TRBV6-5 and TRBJ2-1, with a possible D match to TRBD2 (5 bases). The CDR3 runs 15 residues. V shed 6 bases and J shed 2 bases, with 14 bases lying between them. Germline assignment: CDR1 MNHEY and CDR2 SVGAGI. The CDR3 loop reads CASRGAVSTYNEQFF. The CDR3 bases are TGTGCCAGCAGGGGAGCGGTTTCGACCTACAATGAGCAGTTCTTC.

The V and J genes are TRBV7-2 and TRBJ1-4; possible D gene TRBD1, 5 bases. The CDR3 runs 15 residues. Per germline, CDR1 SGHTA and CDR2 FQGNSA. Trimming took 5 bases from V and 8 from J, leaving 18 bases between them. As DNA, the CDR3 is TGTGCCAGCAGCGTTAGACTGGGTCGGGGGGAAAAACTGTTTTTT. Translated, it gives CASSVRLGRGEKLFF.

This sequence joins TRBV13 and TRBJ2-2; D may be TRBD2 (6 bases). Per germline, CDR1 PRHDT and CDR2 FYEKMQ (reference sequence). CDR3 length: 13 amino acids. V lost 10 bases and J lost 2, with 11 bases in between. The DNA for the CDR3 is TGTGCCAAAAGAGGACTAAACACCGGGGAGCTGTTTTTT. Protein: CAKRGLNTGELFF. The complete variable domain, with remaining parts taken from reference TRBV13 and TRBJ2-2, reads AAGVIQSPRHLIKEKRETATLKCYPIPRHDTVYWYQQGPGQDPQFLISFYEKMQSDKGSIPDRFSAQQFSDYHSELNMSSLELGDSALYFCAKRGLNTGELFFGEGSRLTVL.

V is TRBV7-9 and J is TRBJ2-7; D remains unclear. CDR1 and CDR2 (germline): SEHNR, FQNEAQ (reference sequence). Trimming took off 3 bases at V and 5 bases at J, with 11 bases between the two ends. The length of the CDR3 is 13 residues. The CDR3 DNA reads TGTGCCAGCAGCTTCACTACTTTGGACGAGCAGTACTTC. It encodes CASSFTTLDEQYF.

This clone was seen a single time. The chain links TRBV7-9 to TRBJ2-7, with 8 bases fitting TRBD1. This CDR3 is 14 amino acids long. The V and J ends lost 5 bases and 5 bases, in that order; junction bases with no gene match: 8. Germline loops: CDR1 SEHNR, CDR2 FQNEAQ (reference sequence). CDR3 DNA sequence: TGTGCCAGCAGCCCCGAGACAGGGGCCAACGAGCAGTACTTC. It yields the protein CASSPETGANEQYF. The full variable domain, in which reference TRBV7-9 and TRBJ2-7 provide the parts outside the CDR3, is DTGVSQNPRHKITKRGQNVTFRCDPISEHNRLYWYRQTLGQGPEFLTYFQNEAQLEKSRLLSDRFSAERPKGSFSTLEIQRTEQGDSAMYLCASSPETGANEQYFGPGTRLTVT.

CDR3 sequence: CASSPRQGAGNTEAFF. Written as DNA, the CDR3 is TGTGCCAGCTCACCACGACAGGGGGCGGGGAACACTGAAGCTTTCTTT. The V gene is TRBV18, the J gene TRBJ1-1, with 10 nucleotides matching TRBD1. The CDR3 length is 16 residues. The V and J ends lost 1 base and 1 base, in that order; junction bases with no gene match: 3. The germline gives CDR1 KGHSH, CDR2 LQKENI.

J is TRBJ2-5 and V is TRBV7-6; TRBD1 or TRBD2 may be the D gene (5 bases each). From germline, CDR1 is SGHVS and CDR2 FNYEAQ. The germline V and J ends were trimmed by 5 bases and 1 base, with 8 bases remaining between them. The CDR3 contains 13 residues. CDR3: CASSPGAQETQYF. CDR3 in DNA: TGTGCCAGCAGCCCCGGGGCCCAAGAGACCCAGTACTTC.

The chain combines TRBV14 with TRBJ2-7; 7 bases map to TRBD1. CDR1 is SGHDN and CDR2 is FVKESK in the germline V gene. CDR3 length equals 15 residues. With V trimmed by 4 bases and J by 2 bases, 8 bases remained unmatched. The CDR3 spells CASSLRQGRTYEQYF. As DNA, the CDR3 is TGTGCCAGCAGCCTCCGACAGGGTCGTACCTACGAGCAGTACTTC.